Each of the 32 T cell receptor beta chains below was sequenced from the same sample in a study of tumor-infiltrating lymphocytes in primary liver carcinoma. Unsorted bulk tissue of roughly 18-31 mg yielded co-extracted RNA and DNA. Total RNA (about 500 ng) served as template for TCR beta cDNA synthesis primed by a constant-region primer. What produced the TCR beta libraries was three nested multiplex PCR rounds using slightly modified ARM-PCR. TRBV1-TRBV30 forward primers and a C-beta reverse primer were used in the first two PCR rounds, which each ran for approximately 10 cycles. TCRdb re-derived calls from the multiplex PCR reads in MiXCR, one entry per CDR3 protein. Of tens of thousands of distinct CDR3 sequences in the sample, 71% were seen once. The specimen sequenced was liver tumor tissue from sampling region 4. Subset here: tumor region T4, right-lateral pole. These receptors all come from a woman aged 55-75 years with primary liver carcinoma and hepatitis B virus infection.

Of note for this clonotype: Likely a read error: the CDR3 ends without its conserved phenylalanine or tryptophan. This chain connects TRBV6-5 to TRBJ1-1; 7 positions match TRBD1. V lost 8 bases and J lost 4; bases outside the gene matches: 28. The CDR3 totals 20 residues. The germline V gene encodes CDR1 MNHEY and CDR2 SVGAGI. The CDR3 here is CASVAVTHRRGGAWVTEAFY. For the CDR3, the DNA is TGTGCCAGCGTGGCAGTTACTCACCGGAGAGGGGGCGCTTGGGTCACTGAAGCTTTCTAT.

V is TRBV29-1 and J is TRBJ2-1, with D possibly matching TRBD2 (6 bases). The CDR3 has 14 amino acids. In germline, CDR1 is SQVTM, CDR2 ANQGSEA. Trimming shortened V by 6 bases and J by 11 bases, and 23 bases separated the two germline ends. CDR3 amino acids: CSVGWLARDGKQFF. The CDR3, as DNA: TGCAGCGTGGGGTGGCTAGCGCGAGATGGTAAGCAGTTCTTC.

V and J are TRBV6-1 and TRBJ1-2; tentative D call: TRBD1 (5 bases). Trimming cost V 6 bases and J 4 bases, with 12 bases left between them. Germline-derived CDR1 and CDR2 are MNHNS and SASEGT. The CDR3 has 13 amino acids. CDR3 coding DNA: TGTGCCAGCAGCGAACAGGAAATCTATGGCTACACCTTC. It specifies CASSEQEIYGYTF.

Points on this clonotype: Since no conserved phenylalanine or tryptophan closes the CDR3, a read error is the likely cause. This rearrangement joins TRBV4-3 to TRBJ1-6; 10 bases line up with TRBD1. J gave up 7 bases and V 5 bases, and 8 bases lay outside the gene matches. CDR3 size: 16 residues. The germline CDR1 and CDR2 sequences are LGHNA and YSLEER. This CDR3 reads CASSSWDRGRNSPLHS. The CDR3, as DNA: TGCGCCAGCAGCTCCTGGGACAGGGGAAGGAATTCACCCCTCCACTCT.

Note on this clonotype: Compared with germline, one end of the junction differs, possibly owing to a read error. The chain employs TRBV11-2 and TRBJ2-3, with a weak D call TRBD2 (5 bases). CDR1 is SGHAT, CDR2 FQNNGV, per germline. The CDR3 runs to 13 residues. As DNA, the CDR3 is TGTGCCAGTAGCTCGAGGGCAGCAGATACACAGTATTTT. Translating it yields CASSSRAADTQYF.

The chain links TRBV4-1 to TRBJ1-5; D possibly corresponds to TRBD1 (5 bases). Germline V lookup: CDR1 MGHRA, CDR2 YSYEKL. The CDR3 is made up of 16 amino acids. Trimming pared 1 base from V and 9 bases from J, leaving 19 bases between. CDR3: CASSQAWGNLKRPQHF. The CDR3 coding sequence is TGCGCCAGCAGCCAAGCCTGGGGGAACCTCAAGCGGCCCCAGCATTTT.

About this clonotype: One junction end does not reproduce the germline sequence, and a read error may be involved. The V gene is TRBV11-3, the J gene TRBJ2-5, with D possibly called TRBD1 or TRBD2 (5 bases each). The CDR3 sequence is 15 residues long. Germline CDR1 is SGHNT and CDR2 is YENEEA. CDR3: CASSSRWGYRETQCF. DNA of the CDR3: TGTGCCAGCAGCTCCCGCTGGGGGTACCGAGAGACCCAGTGCTTC.

Many counts were recorded for this clonotype. CDR3 DNA sequence: TGTGCCAGCAGCTCACCAGGGGGAGAGACCCAGTACTTC. This translates into CASSSPGGETQYF. The genes are TRBV5-4 and TRBJ2-5, with TRBD1 matching over 7 bases. Per germline, CDR1 SGHNT and CDR2 YYREEE (reference sequence). The V and J ends lost 3 bases and 4 bases, in that order; junction bases with no gene match: 3. The CDR3 has 13 residues.

This clonotype occurred many times. The chain is built from TRBV4-1 and TRBJ1-1, with D unresolved. CDR1 and CDR2 (germline): MGHRA, YSYEKL. The germline V and J ends were trimmed by 2 bases and 11 bases, with 15 bases remaining between them. The CDR3 contains 13 residues. CDR3 nucleotide sequence: TGCGCCAGCAGCCAACTTCCGTTAGTTCGTGCTTTCTTT. Translated, it gives CASSQLPLVRAFF.

A word on this clonotype: The junction does not match germline at one end; this may be a read error. The chain uses TRBV7-3 and TRBJ2-3; D call uncertain. In germline, CDR1 is SGHTA, CDR2 FQGTGA. This CDR3 has 14 residues. This chain's CDR3 is CASSLTAITDTRYF. CDR3 in DNA: TGTGCCAGCAGCTTAACGGCGATCACAGATACGCGGTATTTT.

The J gene is TRBJ2-3, the V gene TRBV12-3 or TRBV12-4; TRBD2 is a possible D gene (6 bases). The CDR3 consists of 16 residues. Trimming cost V 3 bases and J 0 bases, with 13 bases left between them. The CDR3 region has the DNA TGTGCCAGCAGTTTCGGCGCGGGGATGAGCACAGATACGCAGTATTTT. Protein sequence: CASSFGAGMSTDTQYF.

As concerns this clonotype: The CDR3 does not close with the conserved phenylalanine or tryptophan, likely indicating a read error. The chain uses TRBV6-6 and TRBJ2-1; 7 bases line up with TRBD2. The J segment lost 5 bases and the V segment lost 9 bases, leaving 10 bases of the junction unmatched. Per the germline V gene, CDR1 is MNHNY and CDR2 is SVGAGI (reference sequence). This CDR3 contains 14 residues. The CDR3 protein is CASRGLVNDNEQFV. The CDR3 DNA is TGTGCCAGTAGAGGACTAGTTAATGACAATGAGCAGTTCGTC.

A remark on this clonotype: This CDR3 fails to terminate in the conserved phenylalanine or tryptophan, so it likely reflects a read error. The chain couples TRBV29-1 to TRBJ1-5, with 9 bases aligning to TRBD1. Germline CDR1 and CDR2: SQVTM and ANQGSEA. There are 13 residues in the CDR3. The CDR3 bases are TGCAGCGCTGGGACAGGGTACAATCGGCCCCAGCATTAT. The encoded protein is CSAGTGYNRPQHY.

V and J are TRBV28 and TRBJ2-1; a weak D match, TRBD1 (6 bases). The CDR3 has 13 amino acids. Germline CDR1 MDHEN, CDR2 SYDVKM. V lost 6 bases, J lost 8 bases, and 14 bases lay in between. The CDR3 protein is CASSKGRGDEQFF. As DNA, the CDR3 is TGTGCCAGCAGCAAGGGCAGGGGCGATGAGCAGTTCTTC.

About this clonotype itself: A much larger clone differs by one base, so this may be a read error. The chain recombines TRBV28 with TRBJ2-6; tentative D call: TRBD1 (5 bases). Trimming stripped 2 bases from V and 4 bases from J, with 12 bases between. The CDR3 covers 16 residues. The V gene's germline CDR1 is MDHEN and CDR2 SYDVKM. CDR3 DNA sequence: TGTGCCAGCAGTTTAAATCCAGGGCTCGGGGCCAACGTCCTGACTTTC. Its translation is CASSLNPGLGANVLTF.

Points on this clonotype: The final CDR3 position lacks the conserved phenylalanine or tryptophan, pointing to a likely read error. As DNA, the CDR3 is TGTGCCGGCAGGCCCCCCGCTAGCGGGAGCTATGAGCAGTTCTTA. It encodes CAGRPPASGSYEQFL. The J gene is TRBJ2-1, the V gene TRBV6-2 or TRBV6-3, with TRBD2 matching 10 bases. The CDR3 extends over 15 amino acids. Germline CDR1 reads MNHEY; CDR2 reads SVGEGT.

Many counts were recorded for this clonotype. J is TRBJ1-1 and V is TRBV6-6; D perhaps matches TRBD1 (5 bases). The CDR3 consists of 11 residues. Germline CDR1 MNHNY, CDR2 SVGAGI (reference sequence). The V gene lost 8 bases and the J gene lost 8 bases, with 12 bases spanning the gap. The chain's CDR3 is CASSREGEAFF. CDR3 nucleotides: TGTGCCAGCTCTAGGGAGGGGGAAGCTTTCTTT.

A remark on this clonotype: The junction does not match germline at one end; this may be a read error. This sequence joins TRBV29-1 and TRBJ1-2; 9 nucleotides agree with TRBD1. CDR3 length: 17 residues. The germline V gene has CDR1 SQVTM and CDR2 ANQGSEA. Here the CDR3 reads CSVEVAGQTGGDYGYTF. The CDR3 region has the DNA TGCAGCGTTGAAGTCGCGGGGCAAACAGGGGGCGACTATGGCTATACCTTC.

Details on this clonotype: As the CDR3 is not closed by the conserved phenylalanine or tryptophan, this likely results from a read error. Because the CDR3's place on the DNA is in doubt, the DNA is left out and the CDR3 is given as listed by TCRdb. The chain employs TRBV4-1 and TRBJ2-7. The CDR3 is 15 residues long, ends included. Looked up from germline, CDR1 is MGHRA and CDR2 is YSYEKL. This CDR3 reads CASSQALVTTYEEYL.

As regards this clonotype: At one boundary the junction diverges from the germline segment, which might be a read error. The chain recombines TRBV4-1 with TRBJ2-6; D is perhaps TRBD2 (6 bases). Germline V gene data show CDR1 as MGHRA and CDR2 as YSYEKL. This CDR3 contains 16 residues. The CDR3 DNA is TGCGCCAACAGCCAAGATAGCGGCTCTGGGGCTAACGTCCTGACTTTC. Encoded protein: CANSQDSGSGANVLTF.

This clonotype showed up many times. The chain carries TRBV14 and TRBJ2-7; D may be TRBD2 (7 bases). The CDR3 extends over 17 amino acids. Trimming cost V 3 bases and J 3 bases, with 21 bases left between them. CDR1 is SGHDN and CDR2 is FVKESK in the germline V gene. CDR3 amino acids: CASSHFAGAGRLYEQYF. In DNA form, the CDR3 reads TGTGCCAGCAGCCATTTCGCGGGGGCTGGTCGCCTCTACGAGCAGTACTTC.

In the case of this clonotype: Because it lacks the conserved phenylalanine or tryptophan at the end, this CDR3 is likely a read error. The CDR3 region is CASSLGGTTYDEQFL. Written as DNA, the CDR3 is TGTGCAAGCAGCTTAGGGGGGACGACCTACGATGAGCAGTTCCTC. The chain employs TRBV11-1 and TRBJ2-1; perhaps D is TRBD1 or TRBD2 (6 bases each). The CDR3 loop spans 15 amino acids. Germline V gives CDR1 SGHAT, CDR2 FQDESV (reference sequence).

Of note for this clonotype: The junction departs from germline at one end; a sequencing error may be responsible. The chain has TRBV29-1 and TRBJ1-4; 7 bases align to TRBD1. Germline V CDR1 and CDR2: SQVTM, ANQGSEA. This CDR3 has 13 residues. The CDR3 nucleotides are TGCAGCGATGGGAACAGGGGTAATGAGAAACTGTTTTTT. Encoded protein: CSDGNRGNEKLFF.

Only a few counts were recorded for this clonotype. One end of the junction fails to match germline, which may point to a read error. Written as DNA, the CDR3 is TGTGCCAACAGTGGACGTACTAGCGTCACCTACGAGCAGTACTTC. It specifies CANSGRTSVTYEQYF. The rearrangement joins TRBV6-1 to TRBJ2-7; TRBD2 matches at 7 bases. The CDR3 is 15 residues long. From germline, CDR1 is MNHNS and CDR2 SASEGT.

To note about this clonotype: A read error may be the cause here, since a much bigger clone is one base away. The conserved phenylalanine or tryptophan is not found at the CDR3 terminus, so this likely reflects a read error. This chain connects TRBV7-9 to TRBJ2-3; TRBD2 agrees at 12 bases. The germline V gene has CDR1 SEHNR and CDR2 FQNEAQ (reference sequence). V lost 4 bases to trimming and J lost 4 bases; unmatched junction nucleotides: 3. CDR3 length: 15 residues. CDR3 DNA sequence: TGTGCCAGCAGCTCACTAGCGGGAGGCTCAGATACGCAGTATTAT. This gives the protein CASSSLAGGSDTQYY.

This clonotype was seen ten or more times. CDR3 loop: CASSPHGLAGGRTGELFF. The CDR3 nucleotides read TGTGCCAGCAGTCCGCACGGACTAGCGGGAGGCCGGACCGGGGAGCTGTTTTTT. The V gene is TRBV7-8, the J gene TRBJ2-2; TRBD2 matches 14 bases. Germline loops: CDR1 SGHVS, CDR2 FQNEAQ. Trimming at V came to 6 bases and at J to 5 bases, leaving 11 bases not matched to a gene. The CDR3 has 18 residues.

Only a few counts were recorded for this clonotype. The final CDR3 position lacks the conserved phenylalanine or tryptophan, pointing to a likely read error. V and J are TRBV11-2 and TRBJ1-4; D is ambiguous. The CDR3 has 15 amino acids. V lost 5 bases and J 5 bases, leaving 15 bases between the germline ends. From germline, CDR1 is SGHAT and CDR2 FQNNGV. As DNA, the CDR3 is TGTGCCAGCAGCCTGGGCAGGAATCTAAATGAAAAACTGTTTCTT. Translation gives CASSLGRNLNEKLFL.

The chain is built from TRBV20-1 and TRBJ1-2, with TRBD1 matching over 7 bases. The CDR3 has 13 amino acids. Germline V gene data show CDR1 as DFQATT and CDR2 as SNEGSKA (reference sequence). Trimming at V came to 6 bases and at J to 8 bases, leaving 12 bases not matched to a gene. The CDR3 nucleotides read TGCAGTGCGGAACGGGACAGTGGTGTCGGCTACACCTTC. Translating gives CSAERDSGVGYTF.

Details on this clonotype: Sequence at one end of the junction differs from germline and may be a read error. CDR3 protein: CAGSLLRGLTGNEQFF. For the CDR3, the DNA is TGTGCCGGCAGCCTTCTCAGGGGGTTAACAGGCAATGAGCAGTTCTTC. The chain combines TRBV14 with TRBJ2-1; 7 positions match TRBD1. Germline loops: CDR1 SGHDN, CDR2 FVKESK. The CDR3 is 16 amino acids.

The rearrangement joins TRBV11-2 to TRBJ2-5; no clear D gene. The CDR3 covers 13 residues. In germline, CDR1 is SGHAT, CDR2 FQNNGV. The CDR3 DNA reads as TGTGTCCGCAGCTCGACGACACAAGAGACCCAGTACTTC. Its protein product is CVRSSTTQETQYF.

As to this clonotype: Its ends do not fully match the called genes, so a read error is possible. The chain has TRBV5-6 and TRBJ1-2; a possible D gene is TRBD1 (5 bases). Looked up from germline, CDR1 is SGHDT and CDR2 is YYEEEE. This CDR3 is built from 15 residues. In DNA, the CDR3 is TGTGTCAGCAGCTCTCGGTCCGGACAATACTATGGCTACACCTTC. This codes for CVSSSRSGQYYGYTF. Full variable domain (outside the CDR3, taken from reference TRBV5-6 and TRBJ1-2): DAGVTQSPTHLIKTRGQQVTLRCSPKSGHDTVSWYQQALGQGPQFIFQYYEEEERQRGNFPDRFSGHQFPNYSSELNVNALLLGDSALYLCVSSSRSGQYYGYTFGSGTRLTVV.

A note on this clonotype: This may arise from a read error, as a much more abundant clone is one base away. V gene TRBV12-3 or TRBV12-4 combines with J gene TRBJ2-1; perhaps TRBD1 as D (5 bases). This CDR3 contains 12 residues. Deletions cut 6 bases from V and 7 bases from J, with 10 bases between. The CDR3 loop reads CASRSRVNEQFF. DNA of the CDR3: TGTGCCAGCAGGTCCAGGGTGAATGAGCAGTTCTTC.